The clone carrying this T cell receptor beta chain was recorded once. The sample is drawn from a study of CD8 T cells in Susac syndrome. Reverse transcription of 0.5 to 1 ug RNA was carried out with random hexamers. TCRdb processed the immunoSEQ multiplex PCR reads anew with MiXCR; each CDR3 protein has one entry. The table includes 90,000 to 150,000 distinct CDR3 sequences, around 94% detected once. The sample taken for sequencing was CD4+ T cells from PBMCs. The TCR originated in a human donor in good health.

CDR3 region: CASSPTRNTEAFF. The CDR3, as DNA: TGTGCCAGCAGCCCCACACGAAACACTGAAGCTTTCTTT. V usage is TRBV6-2 or TRBV6-3 and J usage is TRBJ1-1, with no clear D. Germline V gene data show CDR1 as MNHEY and CDR2 as SVGEGT. The CDR3 is made up of 13 amino acids. V was clipped by 6 bases and J by 2 bases, with 10 bases between them.